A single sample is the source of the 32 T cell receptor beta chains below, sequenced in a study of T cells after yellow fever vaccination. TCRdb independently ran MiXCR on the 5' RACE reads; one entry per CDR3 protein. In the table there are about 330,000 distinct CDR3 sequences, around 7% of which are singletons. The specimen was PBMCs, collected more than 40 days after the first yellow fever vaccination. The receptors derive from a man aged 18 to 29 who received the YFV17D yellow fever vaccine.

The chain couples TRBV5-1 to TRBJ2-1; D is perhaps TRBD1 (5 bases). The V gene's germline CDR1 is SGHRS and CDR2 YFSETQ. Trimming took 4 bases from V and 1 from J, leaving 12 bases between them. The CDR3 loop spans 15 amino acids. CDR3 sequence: CASSGEGDSYNEQFF. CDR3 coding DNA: TGCGCCAGCAGCGGAGAAGGGGATTCCTACAATGAGCAGTTCTTC. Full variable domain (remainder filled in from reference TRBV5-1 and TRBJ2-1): KAGVTQTPRYLIKTRGQQVTLSCSPISGHRSVSWYQQTPGQGLQFLFEYFSETQRNKGNFPGRFSGRQFSNSRSEMNVSTLELGDSALYLCASSGEGDSYNEQFFGPGTRLTVL.

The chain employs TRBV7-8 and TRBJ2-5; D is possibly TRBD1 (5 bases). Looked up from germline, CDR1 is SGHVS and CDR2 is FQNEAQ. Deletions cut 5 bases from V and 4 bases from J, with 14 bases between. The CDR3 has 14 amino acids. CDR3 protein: CASSLLRVRETQYF. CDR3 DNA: TGTGCCAGCAGCCTGCTCAGGGTGCGAGAGACCCAGTACTTC.

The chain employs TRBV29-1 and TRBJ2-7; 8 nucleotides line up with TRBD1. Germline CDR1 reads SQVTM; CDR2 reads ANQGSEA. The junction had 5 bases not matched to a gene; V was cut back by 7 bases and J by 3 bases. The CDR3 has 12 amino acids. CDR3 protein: CSGVGQDYEQYF. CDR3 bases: TGCAGCGGGGTGGGACAGGACTACGAGCAGTACTTC.

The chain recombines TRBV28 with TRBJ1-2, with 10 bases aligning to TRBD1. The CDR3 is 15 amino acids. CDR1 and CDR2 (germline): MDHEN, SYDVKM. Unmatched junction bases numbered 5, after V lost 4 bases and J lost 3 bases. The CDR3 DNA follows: TGTGCCAGCAGTTCGACAGGGGGCGGTCACTATGGCTACACCTTC. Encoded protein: CASSSTGGGHYGYTF.

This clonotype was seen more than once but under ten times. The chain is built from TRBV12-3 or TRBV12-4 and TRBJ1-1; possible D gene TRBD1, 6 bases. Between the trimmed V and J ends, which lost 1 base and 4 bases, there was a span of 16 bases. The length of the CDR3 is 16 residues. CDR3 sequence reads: CASSLGQGLRVTEAFF. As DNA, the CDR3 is TGTGCCAGCAGTTTAGGGCAGGGGTTAAGGGTCACTGAAGCTTTCTTT.

CDR3 loop: CASSSRVHEQYF. The CDR3 DNA follows: TGTGCCAGCAGCTCCAGGGTCCACGAGCAGTACTTC. The chain links TRBV13 to TRBJ2-7; possible D gene TRBD1, 5 bases. V lost 4 bases and J lost 5, with 9 bases in between. This CDR3 contains 12 residues. Looked up from germline, CDR1 is PRHDT and CDR2 is FYEKMQ (reference sequence).

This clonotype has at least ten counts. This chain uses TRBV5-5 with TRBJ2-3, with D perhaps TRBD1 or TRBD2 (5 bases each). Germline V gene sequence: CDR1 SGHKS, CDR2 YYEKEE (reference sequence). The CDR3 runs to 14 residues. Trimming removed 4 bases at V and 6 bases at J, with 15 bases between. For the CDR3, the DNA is TGTGCCAGCAGCGCTGGGACGGCGGATGATACGCAGTATTTT. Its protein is CASSAGTADDTQYF.

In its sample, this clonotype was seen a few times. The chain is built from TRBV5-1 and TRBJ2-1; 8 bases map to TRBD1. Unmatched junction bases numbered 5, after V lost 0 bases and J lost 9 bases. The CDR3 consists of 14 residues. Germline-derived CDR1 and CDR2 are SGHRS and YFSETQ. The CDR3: CASSLVGQDGEQFF. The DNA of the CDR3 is TGCGCCAGCAGCTTGGTGGGACAGGACGGTGAGCAGTTCTTC. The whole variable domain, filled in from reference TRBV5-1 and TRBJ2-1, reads KAGVTQTPRYLIKTRGQQVTLSCSPISGHRSVSWYQQTPGQGLQFLFEYFSETQRNKGNFPGRFSGRQFSNSRSEMNVSTLELGDSALYLCASSLVGQDGEQFFGPGTRLTVL.

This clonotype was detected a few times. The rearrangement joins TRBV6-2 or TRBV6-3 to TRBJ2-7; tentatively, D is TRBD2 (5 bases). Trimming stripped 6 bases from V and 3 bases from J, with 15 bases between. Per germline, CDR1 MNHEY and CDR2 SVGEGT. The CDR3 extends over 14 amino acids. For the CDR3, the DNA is TGTGCCAGCAGCCACCGGGCAGACTACTACGAGCAGTACTTC. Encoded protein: CASSHRADYYEQYF.

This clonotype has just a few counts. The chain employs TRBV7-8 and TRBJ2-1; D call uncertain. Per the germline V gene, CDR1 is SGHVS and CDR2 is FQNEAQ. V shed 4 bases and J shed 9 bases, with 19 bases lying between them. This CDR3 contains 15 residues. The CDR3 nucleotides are TGTGCCAGCAGCTCGAGGAGCCTGAAGGGAACTGAGCAGTTCTTC. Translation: CASSSRSLKGTEQFF.

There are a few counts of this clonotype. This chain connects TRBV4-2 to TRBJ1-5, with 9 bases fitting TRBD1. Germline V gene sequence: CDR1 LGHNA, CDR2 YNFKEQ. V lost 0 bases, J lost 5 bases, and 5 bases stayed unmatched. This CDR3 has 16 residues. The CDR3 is CASSQDRGQGHQPQHF. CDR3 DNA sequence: TGTGCCAGCAGCCAAGATCGGGGACAGGGACATCAGCCCCAGCATTTT.

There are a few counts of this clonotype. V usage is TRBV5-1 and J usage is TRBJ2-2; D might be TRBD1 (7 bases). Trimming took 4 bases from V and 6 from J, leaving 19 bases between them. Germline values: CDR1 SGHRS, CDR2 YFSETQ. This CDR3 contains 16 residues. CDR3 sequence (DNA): TGCGCCAGCAGCCCAGGGGGGCTCTGGTCGTCCGGGGAGCTGTTTTTT. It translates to CASSPGGLWSSGELFF.

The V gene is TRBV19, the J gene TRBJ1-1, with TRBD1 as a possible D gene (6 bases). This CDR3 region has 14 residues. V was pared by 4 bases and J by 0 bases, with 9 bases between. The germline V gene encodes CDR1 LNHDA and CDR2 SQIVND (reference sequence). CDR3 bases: TGTGCCAGTAGTACAGGGGCCCTGAACACTGAAGCTTTCTTT. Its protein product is CASSTGALNTEAFF.

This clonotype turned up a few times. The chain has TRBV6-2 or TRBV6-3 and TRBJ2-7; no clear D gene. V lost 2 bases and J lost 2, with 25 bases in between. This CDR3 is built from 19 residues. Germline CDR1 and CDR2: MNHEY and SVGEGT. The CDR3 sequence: CASSYGPGPDVFFTYEQYF. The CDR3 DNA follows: TGTGCCAGCAGTTACGGTCCGGGCCCGGACGTCTTTTTCACCTACGAGCAGTACTTC.

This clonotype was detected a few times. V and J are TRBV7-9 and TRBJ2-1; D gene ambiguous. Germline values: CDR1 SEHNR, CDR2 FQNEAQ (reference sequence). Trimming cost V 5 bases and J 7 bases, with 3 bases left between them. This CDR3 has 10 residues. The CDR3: CASSPNEQFF. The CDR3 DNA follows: TGTGCCAGCAGCCCGAATGAGCAGTTCTTC. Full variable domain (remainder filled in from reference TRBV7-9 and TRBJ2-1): DTGVSQNPRHKITKRGQNVTFRCDPISEHNRLYWYRQTLGQGPEFLTYFQNEAQLEKSRLLSDRFSAERPKGSFSTLEIQRTEQGDSAMYLCASSPNEQFFGPGTRLTVL.

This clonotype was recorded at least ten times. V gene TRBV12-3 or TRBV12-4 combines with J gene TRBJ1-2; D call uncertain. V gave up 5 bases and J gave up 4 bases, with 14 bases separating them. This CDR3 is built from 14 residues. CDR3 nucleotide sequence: TGTGCCAGCAGTCGAGATGCACAGCCCTATGGCTACACCTTC. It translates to CASSRDAQPYGYTF.

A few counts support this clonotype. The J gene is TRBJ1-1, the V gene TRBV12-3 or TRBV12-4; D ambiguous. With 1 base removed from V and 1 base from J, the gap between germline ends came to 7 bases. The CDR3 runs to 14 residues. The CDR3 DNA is TGTGCCAGCAGTTTAGGTCCGGCGAACACTGAAGCTTTCTTT. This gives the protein CASSLGPANTEAFF.

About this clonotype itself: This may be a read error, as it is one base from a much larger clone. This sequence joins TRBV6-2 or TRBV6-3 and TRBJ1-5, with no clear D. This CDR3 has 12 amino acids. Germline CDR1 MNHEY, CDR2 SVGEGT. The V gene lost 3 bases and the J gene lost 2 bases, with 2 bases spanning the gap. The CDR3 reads CASSYGNQPQHF. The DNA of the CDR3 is TGTGCCAGCAGTTATGGCAATCAGCCCCAGCATTTT.

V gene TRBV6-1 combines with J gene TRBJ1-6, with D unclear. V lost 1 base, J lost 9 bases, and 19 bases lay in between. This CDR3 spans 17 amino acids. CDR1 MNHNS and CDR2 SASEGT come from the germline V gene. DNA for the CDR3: TGTGCCAGCAGTGAAGAAAACTGGGGAGATAGTGGTTCACCCCTCCACTTT. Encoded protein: CASSEENWGDSGSPLHF.

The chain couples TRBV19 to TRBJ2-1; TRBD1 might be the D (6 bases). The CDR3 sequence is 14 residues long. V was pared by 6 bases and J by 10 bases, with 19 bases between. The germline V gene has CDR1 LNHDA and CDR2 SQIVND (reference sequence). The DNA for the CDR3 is TGTGCCAGTAGCCTGACAGGAGGCTTGGGCGAGCAGTTCTTC. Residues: CASSLTGGLGEQFF.

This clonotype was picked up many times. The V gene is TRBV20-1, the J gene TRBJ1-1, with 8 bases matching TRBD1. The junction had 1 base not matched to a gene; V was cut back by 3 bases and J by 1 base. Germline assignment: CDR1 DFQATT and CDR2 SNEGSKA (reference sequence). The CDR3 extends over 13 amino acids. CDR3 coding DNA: TGCAGTGCTAGCGGACAGGGGAACACTGAAGCTTTCTTT. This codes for CSASGQGNTEAFF.

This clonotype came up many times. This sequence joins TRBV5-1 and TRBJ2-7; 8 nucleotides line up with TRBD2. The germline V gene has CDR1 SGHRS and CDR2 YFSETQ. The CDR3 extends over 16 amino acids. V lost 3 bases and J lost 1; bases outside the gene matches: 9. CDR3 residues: CASSSVPRGGSYEQYF. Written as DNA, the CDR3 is TGCGCCAGCAGCTCAGTTCCCCGCGGGGGGTCCTACGAGCAGTACTTC.

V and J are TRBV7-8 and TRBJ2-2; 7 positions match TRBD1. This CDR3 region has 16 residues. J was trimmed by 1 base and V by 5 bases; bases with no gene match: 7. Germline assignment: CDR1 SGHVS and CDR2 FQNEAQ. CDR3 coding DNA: TGTGCCAGCAGCGCGAATAACAGGGGGAACACCGGGGAGCTGTTTTTT. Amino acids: CASSANNRGNTGELFF.

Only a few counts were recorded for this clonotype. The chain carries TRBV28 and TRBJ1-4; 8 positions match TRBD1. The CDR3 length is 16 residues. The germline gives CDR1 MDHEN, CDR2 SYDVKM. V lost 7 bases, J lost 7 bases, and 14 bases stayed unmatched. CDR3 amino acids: CASIRSPQGVGEKLFF. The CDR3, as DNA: TGTGCCAGCATAAGGTCTCCACAGGGGGTTGGTGAAAAACTGTTTTTT.

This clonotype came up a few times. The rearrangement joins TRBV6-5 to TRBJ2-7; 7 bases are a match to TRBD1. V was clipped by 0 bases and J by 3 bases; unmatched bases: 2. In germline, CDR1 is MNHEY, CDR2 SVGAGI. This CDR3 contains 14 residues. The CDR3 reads CASSYSRDSYEQYF. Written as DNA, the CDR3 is TGTGCCAGCAGTTACTCTAGGGACAGCTACGAGCAGTACTTC.

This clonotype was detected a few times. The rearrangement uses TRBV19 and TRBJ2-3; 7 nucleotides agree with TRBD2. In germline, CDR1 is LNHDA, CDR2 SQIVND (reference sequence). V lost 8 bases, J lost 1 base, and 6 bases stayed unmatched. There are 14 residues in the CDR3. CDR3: CASQAGFRTDTQYF. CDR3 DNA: TGTGCCAGTCAAGCGGGGTTCCGCACAGATACGCAGTATTTT.

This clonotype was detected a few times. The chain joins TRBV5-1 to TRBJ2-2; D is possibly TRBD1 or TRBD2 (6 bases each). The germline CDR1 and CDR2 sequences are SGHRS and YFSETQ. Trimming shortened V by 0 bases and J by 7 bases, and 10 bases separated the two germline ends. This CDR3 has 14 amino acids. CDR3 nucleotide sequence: TGCGCCAGCAGCTTGGCCGGGGGCGGCGGGGAGCTGTTTTTT. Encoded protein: CASSLAGGGGELFF.

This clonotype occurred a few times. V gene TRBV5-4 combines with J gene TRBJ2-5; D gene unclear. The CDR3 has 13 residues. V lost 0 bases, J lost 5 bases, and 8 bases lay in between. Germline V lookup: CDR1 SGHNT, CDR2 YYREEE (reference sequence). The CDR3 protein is CASSLVGWETQYF. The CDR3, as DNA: TGTGCCAGCAGCTTGGTTGGATGGGAGACCCAGTACTTC.

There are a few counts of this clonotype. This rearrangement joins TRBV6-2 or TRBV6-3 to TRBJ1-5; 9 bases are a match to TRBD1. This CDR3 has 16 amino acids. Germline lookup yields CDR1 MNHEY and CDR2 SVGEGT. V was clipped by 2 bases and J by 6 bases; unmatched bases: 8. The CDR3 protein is CASSYPGQGLGQPQHF. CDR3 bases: TGTGCCAGCAGTTACCCGGGACAGGGTCTGGGTCAGCCCCAGCATTTT.

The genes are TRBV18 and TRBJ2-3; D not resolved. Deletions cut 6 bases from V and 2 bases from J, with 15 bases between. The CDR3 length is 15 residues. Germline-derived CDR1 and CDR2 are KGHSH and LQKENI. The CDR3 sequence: CASSHRKGLTDTQYF. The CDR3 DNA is TGTGCCAGCTCCCACCGGAAAGGGCTCACAGATACGCAGTATTTT.

DNA of the CDR3: TGTGCCACTGGCAGGGTCTGGGATACGCAGTATTTT. Protein: CATGRVWDTQYF. This chain joins TRBV5-6 and TRBJ2-3, with D perhaps TRBD1 (5 bases). CDR3 length equals 12 residues. The V and J ends lost 9 bases and 6 bases respectively, with 14 bases between them. The germline CDR1 and CDR2 sequences are SGHDT and YYEEEE.

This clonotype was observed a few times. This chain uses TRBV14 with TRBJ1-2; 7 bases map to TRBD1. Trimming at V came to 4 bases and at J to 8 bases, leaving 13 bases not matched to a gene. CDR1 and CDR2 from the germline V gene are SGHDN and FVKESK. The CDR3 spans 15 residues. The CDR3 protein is CASSRFYRGEYGYTF. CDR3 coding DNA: TGTGCCAGCAGCCGATTCTACAGGGGAGAGTACGGCTACACCTTC.